Listed here is a single TCR beta chain. The same CDR3 also results from other DNA sequences found in this sample. The ends lost 3 bases at V and 1 base at J; junction bases unmatched: 2. The germline V gene has CDR1 LGHDT and CDR2 YNNKEL (reference sequence). This CDR3 comprises 14 residues. The data originate from a study of blood T cell repertoires in COVID-19. Study-level background: The origin of the acute and convalescent COVID-19 samples was the United States, Italy and Spain.

Repertoires were generated with immunoSEQ multiplex PCR, while TCRdb's copy carries only in-frame clones and drops some. The sample lists fewer than 200,000 clones, about 87% occurring once. V gene TRBV3-1 (or the pseudogene TRBV3-2) combines with J gene TRBJ1-1; TRBD1 agrees at 7 bases. The sample comprised peripheral blood. This clonotype originated in a man aged 55 to 70 with acute or convalescent COVID-19. The CDR3 sequence: CASSQDRRNTEAFF. CDR3 DNA sequence: TGTGCCAGCAGCCAGGACAGGAGGAACACTGAAGCTTTCTTT.